What follows describes a single T cell receptor (beta chain). Its antigen is unknown. Anti-CD25 beads selected CD4+CD25+ regulatory T cells from positively selected CD4+ cells. This entry belongs to a study of relationships among human T cell subsets. The study, taken as a whole, reports: Clones with over 100 reads held over 60% of CD8+ cytotoxic sequences.

TCR alpha and beta CDR3s were amplified from mRNA by semiquantitative ARM-PCR. Exponential amplification used communal superprimers after tagged nested gene-specific primers in ARM-PCR. Before the second round, exonuclease removed the nested primers. MiXCR, applied by TCRdb to the multiplex PCR reads, yields one record per CDR3 protein. The sample lists about 14,000 distinct CDR3 sequences; 60% were seen once. This TCR was recovered from a man aged 40-49 years in good health. What was sequenced was Tregs sorted from blood.

The CDR3: CASKGPAADTQYF. As DNA, the CDR3 is TGCGCCAGCAAGGGCCCAGCGGCAGATACGCAGTATTTT. The J gene is TRBJ2-3, the V gene TRBV4-1; D might be TRBD2 (5 bases). V lost 7 bases and J 4 bases, leaving 12 bases between the germline ends. This CDR3 has 13 residues. Germline V gene sequence: CDR1 MGHRA, CDR2 YSYEKL.